The 18 T cell receptor beta chains presented below share a single source sample, sequenced in a study of T cell clonotyping in hematopoietic cell transplantation. TCRdb keeps only in-frame clones here, not all; method: immunoSEQ multiplex PCR. The sample consists of approximately 11,000 clones, roughly 84% of them appearing once. The sample's time point: recipient sample about 28 days before transplant, after cytoreduction. Sample: peripheral blood mononuclear cells, taken before stem cell transplant. The receptors come from a woman aged 50 to 60 with chronic myeloid leukemia. Some clones in this sample may be carry-over from other donors' samples.

The chain combines TRBV5-1 with TRBJ2-7; D might be TRBD2 (6 bases). The germline CDR1 and CDR2 sequences are SGHRS and YFSETQ. The V and J ends lost 4 bases and 7 bases respectively, with 21 bases between them. The CDR3 loop spans 15 amino acids. The CDR3 is CASSPQGGTLGEQYF. The CDR3 DNA follows: TGCGCCAGCAGCCCTCAGGGCGGGACCTTGGGGGAGCAGTACTTC.

The CDR3 DNA follows: TGTGCCAGCAGCTCGCCGGGACTAGCGGGGGGGGGCACCGGGGAGCTGTTTTTT. This gives the protein CASSSPGLAGGGTGELFF. The V and J genes are TRBV7-2 and TRBJ2-2, with 16 bases identical to TRBD2. The J segment lost 4 bases and the V segment lost 4 bases, leaving 6 bases of the junction unmatched. There are 18 residues in the CDR3. From germline, CDR1 is SGHTA and CDR2 FQGNSA.

This rearrangement joins TRBV30 to TRBJ2-7, with TRBD2 as a possible D gene (5 bases). V lost 0 bases and J lost 5, with 14 bases in between. This CDR3 region has 14 residues. Germline V gene data show CDR1 as GTSNPN and CDR2 as SVGIG (reference sequence). The CDR3 DNA reads TGTGCCTGGAGTGTAGGCGGGTTTAACGACGAGCAGTACTTC. Amino acids: CAWSVGGFNDEQYF.

The chain links TRBV4-3 to TRBJ2-1; 8 nucleotides agree with TRBD1. J was trimmed by 3 bases and V by 3 bases; bases with no gene match: 7. Germline V gene sequence: CDR1 LGHNA, CDR2 YSLEER. This CDR3 is built from 16 residues. The CDR3 loop is CASSQSDRGYYNEQFF. CDR3 sequence (DNA): TGCGCCAGCAGCCAGAGTGACAGGGGTTACTACAATGAGCAGTTCTTC.

The chain has TRBV6-5 and TRBJ2-7, with TRBD2 matching 9 bases. CDR1 MNHEY and CDR2 SVGAGI come from the germline V gene. This CDR3 contains 15 residues. V shed 6 bases, J shed 6 bases, and the junction held 12 bases outside the gene matches. CDR3 sequence: CASSPGRSGRPEQYF. The CDR3 DNA reads as TGTGCCAGCAGCCCCGGTAGGAGCGGGAGGCCCGAGCAGTACTTC.

The chain links TRBV27 to TRBJ1-5; D may be TRBD1 (6 bases). The length of the CDR3 is 15 residues. CDR1 MNHEY and CDR2 SMNVEV come from the germline V gene (reference sequence). Trimming removed 4 bases at V and 2 bases at J, with 12 bases between. CDR3 loop: CASSSQGLGNQPQHF. The CDR3, as DNA: TGTGCCAGCAGTTCACAGGGTCTTGGCAATCAGCCCCAGCATTTT.

The chain carries TRBV28 and TRBJ2-7; D is perhaps TRBD1 or TRBD2 (6 bases each). This CDR3 has 13 residues. V lost 7 bases, J lost 3 bases, and 13 bases lay in between. Germline V lookup: CDR1 MDHEN, CDR2 SYDVKM. In DNA, the CDR3 is TGTGCCAGCACCCTGGGGGGCAGCTACGAGCAGTACTTC. Encoded protein: CASTLGGSYEQYF.

The chain is built from TRBV5-5 and TRBJ2-7; D is possibly TRBD1 (6 bases). V shed 3 bases and J shed 2 bases, with 12 bases lying between them. The CDR3 contains 14 residues. The germline gives CDR1 SGHKS, CDR2 YYEKEE (reference sequence). The chain's CDR3 is CASSYRDTAYEQYF. The DNA of the CDR3 is TGTGCCAGCAGCTACCGGGACACAGCCTACGAGCAGTACTTC. Variable domain in full (rest from reference TRBV5-5 and TRBJ2-7): DAGVTQSPTHLIKTRGQQVTLRCSPISGHKSVSWYQQVLGQGPQFIFQYYEKEERGRGNFPDRFSARQFPNYSSELNVNALLLGDSALYLCASSYRDTAYEQYFGPGTRLTVT.

J is TRBJ2-5 and V is TRBV27; D ambiguous. The CDR3 is made up of 14 amino acids. The V end was cut by 2 bases, the J end by 2 bases, with 9 bases between. Germline values: CDR1 MNHEY, CDR2 SMNVEV (reference sequence). The CDR3 DNA reads TGTGCCAGCAGTTTAAAGATATTTCAAGAGACCCAGTACTTC. Translating it yields CASSLKIFQETQYF.

The V call is TRBV5-1, the J call TRBJ2-3; perhaps TRBD2 as D (6 bases). CDR3 length: 14 residues. V dropped 5 bases and J dropped 0 bases, with 10 bases sitting between them. Germline V gene data show CDR1 as SGHRS and CDR2 as YFSETQ. This CDR3 is CASRGGPSTDTQYF. CDR3 bases: TGCGCCAGCAGAGGAGGGCCCAGCACAGATACGCAGTATTTT.

V and J are TRBV2 and TRBJ1-4; D call uncertain. Germline loops: CDR1 SNHLY, CDR2 FYNNEI. The CDR3 has 15 amino acids. Trimming shortened V by 5 bases and J by 0 bases, and 10 bases separated the two germline ends. The CDR3 is CASSRYSATNEKLFF. The CDR3 coding sequence is TGTGCCAGCAGTCGATACAGCGCAACTAATGAAAAACTGTTTTTT.

This rearrangement joins TRBV6-5 to TRBJ1-6; TRBD1 might be the D (6 bases). This CDR3 is built from 14 residues. CDR1 and CDR2 (germline): MNHEY, SVGAGI. Trimming pared 2 bases from V and 6 bases from J, leaving 8 bases between. CDR3 DNA sequence: TGTGCCAGCAGTTACGGGGGGCCTAATTCACCCCTCCACTTT. Protein: CASSYGGPNSPLHF.

The chain carries TRBV5-1 and TRBJ2-1; D is unresolved. The V gene lost 7 bases and the J gene lost 2 bases, with 10 bases spanning the gap. The germline CDR1 and CDR2 sequences are SGHRS and YFSETQ. This CDR3 region has 13 residues. CDR3 region: CASAARPYNEQFF. CDR3 in DNA: TGCGCCAGCGCGGCCCGGCCCTACAATGAGCAGTTCTTC.

J is TRBJ2-1 and V is TRBV27, with 7 bases aligning to TRBD2. There are 13 residues in the CDR3. Unmatched junction bases numbered 5, after V lost 3 bases and J lost 9 bases. The V gene's germline CDR1 is MNHEY and CDR2 SMNVEV (reference sequence). The CDR3 DNA follows: TGTGCCAGCAGTTTGATGACTAGCCCTGAGCAGTTCTTC. This translates into CASSLMTSPEQFF.

The chain combines TRBV6-1 with TRBJ2-2; D is uncertain. Germline V lookup: CDR1 MNHNS, CDR2 SASEGT. The CDR3 is 13 residues long. Trimming cost V 7 bases and J 1 base, with 7 bases left between them. CDR3 residues: CASIGENTGELFF. CDR3 DNA sequence: TGTGCCAGCATAGGAGAGAACACCGGGGAGCTGTTTTTT.

V usage is TRBV6-6 and J usage is TRBJ1-5, with D hard to call. The CDR3 covers 15 residues. Germline-derived CDR1 and CDR2 are MNHNY and SVGAGI (reference sequence). The ends were cut back, 6 bases at V and 0 bases at J, with 12 bases in the middle. This CDR3 is CASSSWGDSNQPQHF. In DNA form, the CDR3 reads TGTGCCAGCAGCTCGTGGGGTGATAGCAATCAGCCCCAGCATTTT.

The chain is built from TRBV28 and TRBJ2-3; 7 positions match TRBD2. V shed 5 bases and J 1 base; nucleotides not matched to a gene: 12. In germline, CDR1 is MDHEN, CDR2 SYDVKM. The CDR3 sequence is 17 residues long. In DNA, the CDR3 is TGTGCCAGCAGTCCGGTTTTGGGAGGGAGTGGCACAGATACGCAGTATTTT. Translation gives CASSPVLGGSGTDTQYF. Filled out from reference TRBV28 and TRBJ2-3, the complete variable domain reads DVKVTQSSRYLVKRTGEKVFLECVQDMDHENMFWYRQDPGLGLRLIYFSYDVKMKEKGDIPEGYSVSREKKERFSLILESASTNQTSMYLCASSPVLGGSGTDTQYFGPGTRLTVL.

A single count supports this clone. The chain uses TRBV9 and TRBJ2-1, with TRBD2 matching over 9 bases. The V and J ends lost 0 bases and 6 bases, in that order; junction bases with no gene match: 7. This CDR3 is built from 16 residues. The germline gives CDR1 SGDLS, CDR2 YYNGEE. The CDR3 region has the DNA TGTGCCAGCAGCGTAGCGGGAGCGGGAGGAATCAATGAGCAGTTCTTC. It specifies CASSVAGAGGINEQFF.